These 17 T cell receptor beta chains share one sample of origin, sequenced in a study of blood T cell repertoires in COVID-19. Data came from immunoSEQ multiplex PCR; TCRdb stores just in-frame clones and leaves some out. Here the sample spans fewer than 25,000 clones, 90% to 95% being singletons. Sequencing was carried out using peripheral blood. These receptor sequences come from a human donor in a cohort sampled during active COVID-19.

This chain joins TRBV6-6 and TRBJ2-7; 12 positions agree with TRBD2. Germline loops: CDR1 MNHNY, CDR2 SVGAGI (reference sequence). The V and J ends lost 1 base and 6 bases, in that order; junction bases with no gene match: 7. This CDR3 contains 16 residues. This chain's CDR3 is CASSYWASGRAPEQYF. CDR3 DNA: TGTGCCAGCAGTTACTGGGCTAGCGGGAGGGCCCCCGAGCAGTACTTC.

The chain employs TRBV7-9 and TRBJ2-7, with D uncertain. The V end lost 0 bases, the J end lost 4 bases, and 7 bases lay between the germline ends. CDR3 length equals 13 residues. The germline gives CDR1 SEHNR, CDR2 FQNEAQ (reference sequence). The CDR3 DNA follows: TGTGCCAGCAGCTTAGCGCCGGTTTACGAGCAGTACTTC. It is translated as CASSLAPVYEQYF.

This clone has only one observation. The chain has TRBV24-1 and TRBJ1-2; D gene ambiguous. This CDR3 is 15 amino acids long. The germline V and J ends were trimmed by 1 base and 4 bases, with 12 bases remaining between them. CDR1 and CDR2 from the germline V gene are KGHDR and SFDVKD. CDR3 DNA: TGTGCCACCAGTGATTTCACGGGAGGCGGCTATGGCTACACCTTC. Encoded protein: CATSDFTGGGYGYTF.

The chain is built from TRBV19 and TRBJ1-2, with 9 bases fitting TRBD1. The trim removed 4 bases at V and 8 bases at J, leaving 8 bases unmatched. This CDR3 spans 14 amino acids. CDR1 and CDR2 from the germline V gene are LNHDA and SQIVND (reference sequence). In DNA form, the CDR3 reads TGTGCCAGTAGTACCGTGGACAGGGGCCGCGGCTACACCTTC. It specifies CASSTVDRGRGYTF.

This chain joins TRBV23-1 and TRBJ2-1; D is ambiguous. Being an ORF, TRBV23-1 has a function that is uncertain. The V end lost 4 bases, the J end lost 4 bases, and 14 bases lay between the germline ends. The CDR3 runs 15 residues. As DNA, the CDR3 is TGCGCCAGCAGTCCTCTCACGACTGATTACAATGAGCAGTTCTTC. Translated, it gives CASSPLTTDYNEQFF.

This chain uses TRBV30 with TRBJ1-5, with D possibly TRBD1 on 6 matching bases. This CDR3 comprises 15 residues. In germline, CDR1 is GTSNPN, CDR2 SVGIG (reference sequence). V lost 0 bases to trimming and J lost 1 base, with 10 bases between them. The CDR3 loop reads CAWSVGGNSNQPQHF. The CDR3 coding sequence is TGTGCCTGGAGTGTAGGGGGTAACAGCAATCAGCCCCAGCATTTT.

The gene calls are TRBV28 and TRBJ2-3; 9 nucleotides align to TRBD1. Trimming cost V 5 bases and J 8 bases; bases outside gene matches: 8. Germline loops: CDR1 MDHEN, CDR2 SYDVKM. CDR3 length: 14 amino acids. CDR3 bases: TGTGCCAGCAGTCCTTACAGGGGGCTTGGTACGCAGTATTTT. Protein: CASSPYRGLGTQYF.

This rearrangement joins TRBV24-1 to TRBJ2-3; TRBD2 agrees at 10 bases. The CDR3 covers 15 residues. Germline lookup yields CDR1 KGHDR and CDR2 SFDVKD. With 9 bases clipped from V and 1 base from J, the junction kept 6 bases outside the gene matches. The CDR3 DNA sequence: TGTGCCACCGGGACCGGGACTAGCGGCACAGATACGCAGTATTTT. Amino acid sequence: CATGTGTSGTDTQYF.

This chain joins TRBV7-2 and TRBJ1-1; D is ambiguous. Trimming shortened V by 8 bases and J by 0 bases, and 13 bases separated the two germline ends. CDR1 and CDR2 (germline): SGHTA, FQGNSA. The CDR3 loop spans 14 amino acids. The CDR3 is CASRFEAVNTEAFF. Here the CDR3 DNA reads TGTGCCAGCCGATTTGAGGCAGTGAACACTGAAGCTTTCTTT.

The V call is TRBV19, the J call TRBJ2-1; D possibly corresponds to TRBD2 (6 bases). V was trimmed by 3 bases and J by 2 bases, leaving 17 bases between them. The CDR3 runs 17 residues. Per germline, CDR1 LNHDA and CDR2 SQIVND (reference sequence). The CDR3 reads CASSIRILAGPYNEQFF. In DNA, the CDR3 is TGTGCCAGTAGTATTCGGATTCTGGCGGGACCCTACAATGAGCAGTTCTTC.

The rearrangement uses TRBV5-4 and TRBJ1-2; D is undetermined. Germline V CDR1 and CDR2: SGHNT, YYREEE (reference sequence). The ends were cut back, 0 bases at V and 5 bases at J, with 5 bases in the middle. The CDR3 is 12 amino acids. CDR3 in amino acids: CASSLDTYGYTF. CDR3 coding DNA: TGTGCCAGCAGCTTGGACACGTATGGCTACACCTTC.

V gene TRBV3-1 (or the pseudogene TRBV3-2) combines with J gene TRBJ1-3; TRBD1 might be the D (6 bases). The V end lost 7 bases, the J end lost 5 bases, and 12 bases lay between the germline ends. Germline CDR1 is LGHDT and CDR2 is YNNKEL (reference sequence). The CDR3 spans 13 residues. The CDR3 DNA sequence: TGTGCCAGCAAATCAGGGGCTAGAAACACCATATATTTT. It encodes CASKSGARNTIYF.

The chain combines TRBV5-5 with TRBJ1-1, with D hard to call. V was clipped by 0 bases and J by 6 bases, with 12 bases between them. Per the germline V gene, CDR1 is SGHKS and CDR2 is YYEKEE (reference sequence). The CDR3 sequence is 14 residues long. The CDR3 DNA sequence: TGTGCCAGCAGCTTGGCGGGCCGCGGGGCTGAAGCTTTCTTT. Encoded protein: CASSLAGRGAEAFF.

The chain combines TRBV29-1 with TRBJ2-5; D perhaps matches TRBD2 (6 bases). Germline lookup yields CDR1 SQVTM and CDR2 ANQGSEA. Trimming took off 3 bases at V and 1 base at J, with 9 bases between the two ends. This CDR3 is built from 13 residues. Here the CDR3 reads CSVDRRVQETQYF. In nucleotides, the CDR3 is TGCAGCGTTGATCGGAGGGTCCAAGAGACCCAGTACTTC.

The count of this clone is one. CDR3 in amino acids: CASSWTSGREAEQYF. CDR3 nucleotides: TGTGCCAGTAGTTGGACTAGCGGGAGGGAAGCCGAGCAGTACTTC. V is TRBV19 and J is TRBJ2-7; 15 nucleotides align to TRBD2. After removal of 5 bases from V and 6 bases from J, the junction contained 5 bases not matched to a gene. The CDR3 is made up of 15 amino acids. CDR1 and CDR2 (germline): LNHDA, SQIVND (reference sequence).

This chain joins TRBV7-9 and TRBJ2-1, with 7 bases aligning to TRBD1. Germline V gives CDR1 SEHNR, CDR2 FQNEAQ (reference sequence). Germline trimming cut 4 bases from V and 5 bases from J; bases unmatched to any gene: 5. The CDR3 has 14 amino acids. Here the CDR3 reads CASSSGQLNNEQFF. The CDR3 DNA is TGTGCCAGCAGCTCGGGACAGTTGAACAATGAGCAGTTCTTC.

The V gene is TRBV15, the J gene TRBJ2-5; 9 bases match TRBD2. The V gene end was trimmed by 5 bases and the J gene end by 5 bases; junction bases not matched to a gene: 9. CDR1 and CDR2 (germline): LNHNV, YYDKDF (reference sequence). This CDR3 has 15 amino acids. The CDR3 reads CATSLSGGREETQYF. CDR3 coding DNA: TGTGCCACCAGCTTGAGCGGGGGGCGAGAGGAGACCCAGTACTTC.